This TCR beta chain was recorded in a study of blood T cell repertoires in COVID-19. Study context: PBMCs, B-cell-depleted T cells, or T cells were the source of the cDNA or gDNA that made up the material.

The CDR3 runs to 17 residues. V trimming: 3 bases; J trimming: 2 bases; junction bases outside the gene matches: 9. The V gene's germline CDR1 is LGHNA and CDR2 YNFKEQ. Per the authors' pipeline: Estimated nucleated cell counts came from reference gene primer amplification. Assay: immunoSEQ multiplex PCR; the TCRdb copy retains only in-frame clones and omits some. From that table come the V and J calls and clone size; the DNA was used to work out D and trimming. The table lists around 70,000 clones, roughly 80% of them singletons, with approximately 5.1% in the top ten. The sample was peripheral blood. The V and J genes are TRBV4-2 and TRBJ1-1, with 10 bases aligning to TRBD1. This sequence originates from a woman of 80 years or more with active or convalescent COVID-19. In DNA, the CDR3 is TGTGCCAGCAGCCAGCCACCGGGACAGGGGCGTAACACTGAAGCTTTCTTT. Residues: CASSQPPGQGRNTEAFF.